This T cell receptor (beta chain) was identified during a study of T cell repertoires in cytomegalovirus infection. The wider study: It was recently identified HLA-C-restricted and well-studied HLA-B-restricted CMV epitopes that the study used.

Comments on this clonotype: What it recognizes is unknown.

From the reads, TCRdb called clonotypes with MiXCR, one entry per CDR3 protein. In the table there are 900,000 to 950,000 distinct CDR3 sequences, about 33% of which are singletons. The ends were cut back, 0 bases at V and 5 bases at J, with 17 bases in the middle. Germline values: CDR1 MGHRA, CDR2 YSYEKL. The CDR3 contains 17 residues. Sequencing used cultured CD8+ T cells from PBMCs, obtained from culture after CMV antigen stimulation. This clonotype was sampled from a human donor in good health (CMV status not recorded). Some clones in this sample may be carry-over from other donors' samples. The chain carries TRBV4-1 and TRBJ1-5, with D possibly being TRBD1 (6 bases). The CDR3 loop reads CASSQDLLGTPHQPQHF. The DNA of the CDR3 is TGCGCCAGCAGCCAAGATCTATTGGGGACACCGCATCAGCCCCAGCATTTT.